Below are 11 T cell receptor beta chains sequenced from a single sample in a study of cytotoxic CD8 clonotypes in ibrutinib-treated CLL. TCRdb keeps only in-frame clones here, not all; method: immunoSEQ multiplex PCR. The sample lists roughly 170,000 clones; 70% to 85% were seen once. The input for sequencing was PBMCs, taken after 24 months of ibrutinib treatment. The receptors stem from a human donor with chronic lymphocytic leukemia.

The chain is built from TRBV5-1 and TRBJ2-1; 8 bases match TRBD2. With 2 bases clipped from V and 10 bases from J, the junction kept 8 bases outside the gene matches. This CDR3 is built from 14 residues. Germline assignment: CDR1 SGHRS and CDR2 YFSETQ. The CDR3 DNA follows: TGCGCCAGCAGCTTACTAGCGGACGAGAGGGAGCAGTTCTTC. Translating gives CASSLLADEREQFF.

The genes are TRBV9 and TRBJ2-2, with TRBD2 matching 9 bases. The CDR3 runs 15 residues. The germline V gene has CDR1 SGDLS and CDR2 YYNGEE. V trimming: 4 bases; J trimming: 4 bases; junction bases outside the gene matches: 5. CDR3 DNA sequence: TGTGCCAGCAGCCCCATAGCGGGAGTCACCGGGGAGCTGTTTTTT. Protein: CASSPIAGVTGELFF.

On this clone itself: The sample has other DNA sequences that encode this CDR3 too. The J gene is TRBJ1-1, the V gene TRBV18; D is perhaps TRBD1 (5 bases). The V end lost 2 bases, the J end lost 1 base, and 8 bases lay between the germline ends. The CDR3 sequence is 14 residues long. Germline V lookup: CDR1 KGHSH, CDR2 LQKENI. The CDR3 loop is CASSPAGGNTEAFF. As DNA, the CDR3 is TGTGCCAGCTCACCAGCGGGGGGGAACACTGAAGCTTTCTTT.

This clone was recorded once. The chain is built from TRBV7-3 and TRBJ2-5, with D possibly called TRBD1 or TRBD2 (6 bases each). The CDR3 totals 14 residues. In germline, CDR1 is SGHTA, CDR2 FQGTGA. V lost 5 bases and J 4 bases, leaving 14 bases between the germline ends. CDR3 DNA sequence: TGTGCCAGCAGCCCCGGGGGCCGGGGAGAGACCCAGTACTTC. Amino acids: CASSPGGRGETQYF. Drawing the rest from reference TRBV7-3 and TRBJ2-5, the complete variable domain is GAGVSQTPSNKVTEKGKYVELRCDPISGHTALYWYRQSLGQGPEFLIYFQGTGAADDSGLPNDRFFAVRPEGSVSTLKIQRTERGDSAVYLCASSPGGRGETQYFGPGTRLLVL.

J is TRBJ1-1 and V is TRBV28, with D unclear. Germline V gene sequence: CDR1 MDHEN, CDR2 SYDVKM. CDR3 length: 13 residues. The V gene lost 8 bases and the J gene lost 7 bases, with 17 bases spanning the gap. The CDR3: CASAVAASIEAFF. The CDR3 DNA is TGTGCCAGCGCTGTGGCAGCCTCCATTGAAGCTTTCTTT.

The chain has TRBV2 and TRBJ2-7; D is perhaps TRBD1 or TRBD2 (5 bases each). The CDR3 contains 15 residues. Trimming removed 0 bases from V and 0 bases from J, with 9 bases in between. Germline V gene data show CDR1 as SNHLY and CDR2 as FYNNEI. CDR3 sequence (DNA): TGTGCCAGCAGTGAAGCGGGGGTGAGCTCCTACGAGCAGTACTTC. This translates into CASSEAGVSSYEQYF.

This clone was observed once. The V gene is TRBV6-5, the J gene TRBJ2-1, with TRBD1 matching 8 bases. With V trimmed by 7 bases and J by 4 bases, 6 bases remained unmatched. This CDR3 has 14 amino acids. The germline CDR1 and CDR2 sequences are MNHEY and SVGAGI. Here the CDR3 DNA reads TGTGCCAGCACCCTGGACAGGGAGTACAATGAGCAGTTCTTC. This encodes CASTLDREYNEQFF.

The chain has TRBV7-9 and TRBJ1-2; 7 bases are a match to TRBD1. J was trimmed by 0 bases and V by 7 bases; bases with no gene match: 8. The CDR3 has 15 residues. Per the germline V gene, CDR1 is SEHNR and CDR2 is FQNEAQ (reference sequence). CDR3 protein: CASNSEDRANYGYTF. For the CDR3, the DNA is TGTGCCAGCAACTCGGAAGACAGGGCTAACTATGGCTACACCTTC.

This chain links TRBV7-2 with TRBJ2-2, with D possibly being TRBD1 (5 bases). V lost 7 bases to trimming and J lost 5 bases, with 8 bases between them. The germline gives CDR1 SGHTA, CDR2 FQGNSA. The CDR3 consists of 12 residues. The CDR3 region has the DNA TGTGCCAGCACCCCAGGGACCGGGGAGCTGTTTTTT. As protein: CASTPGTGELFF.

This chain connects TRBV7-2 to TRBJ2-7; TRBD2 matches at 11 bases. Trimming at V came to 1 base and at J to 0 bases, leaving 8 bases not matched to a gene. This CDR3 spans 18 amino acids. Germline V CDR1 and CDR2: SGHTA, FQGNSA. CDR3 protein: CASSLVWIAGGPSYEQYF. CDR3 nucleotides: TGTGCCAGCAGCTTAGTTTGGATAGCGGGAGGGCCCTCCTACGAGCAGTACTTC.

This chain uses TRBV4-1 with TRBJ1-5, with D unresolved. The CDR3 spans 17 residues. The V end was cut by 0 bases, the J end by 0 bases, with 12 bases between. CDR1 MGHRA and CDR2 YSYEKL come from the germline V gene. The CDR3 coding sequence is TGCGCCAGCAGCCAAGATATGGTCCTGTCTAGCAATCAGCCCCAGCATTTT. Protein: CASSQDMVLSSNQPQHF.